The T cell receptor (beta chain) under discussion was sequenced for a study of cytotoxic CD8 clonotypes in ibrutinib-treated CLL. Study-wide points: Few clonotypes were public, and these shrank or held steady under treatment. Patients had baseline clonality above age-matched healthy donors, and this clonality moved with circulating CD8+ T-cell counts.

The data were produced by immunoSEQ multiplex PCR, yet TCRdb's version contains in-frame clones alone and is incomplete. This table has over 15,000 clones, over 70% appearing once. V was pared by 2 bases and J by 3 bases, with 5 bases of the junction left unmatched. Germline CDR1 and CDR2: MNHNY and SVGAGI (reference sequence). The CDR3 loop spans 16 amino acids. On this clone: Its cognate antigen is unknown.

The chain couples TRBV6-6 to TRBJ2-2; the match to TRBD1 covers 8 bases. The source is a human donor with chronic lymphocytic leukemia. Sequencing was performed on PBMCs, taken before ibrutinib treatment. The DNA of the CDR3 is TGTGCCAGCAGTTACGGCAGGGGGCGCGACACCGGGGAGCTGTTTTTT. The encoded protein is CASSYGRGRDTGELFF.